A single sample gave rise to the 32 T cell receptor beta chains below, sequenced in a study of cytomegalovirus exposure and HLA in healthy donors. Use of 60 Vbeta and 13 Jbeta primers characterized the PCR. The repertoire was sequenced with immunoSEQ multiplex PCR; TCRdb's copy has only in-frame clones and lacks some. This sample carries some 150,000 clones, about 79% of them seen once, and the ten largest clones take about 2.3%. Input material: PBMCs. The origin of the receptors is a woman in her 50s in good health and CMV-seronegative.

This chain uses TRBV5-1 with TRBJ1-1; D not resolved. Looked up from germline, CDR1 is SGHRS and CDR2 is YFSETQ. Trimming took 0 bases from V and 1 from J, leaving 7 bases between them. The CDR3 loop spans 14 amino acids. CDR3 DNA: TGCGCCAGCAGCTTGGATCACGGGAACACTGAAGCTTTCTTT. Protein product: CASSLDHGNTEAFF.

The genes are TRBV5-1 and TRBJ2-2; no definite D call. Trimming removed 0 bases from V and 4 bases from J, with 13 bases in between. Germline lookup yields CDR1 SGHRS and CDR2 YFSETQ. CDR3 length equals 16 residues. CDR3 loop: CASSLGSSFSTGELFF. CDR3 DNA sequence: TGCGCCAGCAGCTTGGGTTCTAGTTTCAGCACCGGGGAGCTGTTTTTT.

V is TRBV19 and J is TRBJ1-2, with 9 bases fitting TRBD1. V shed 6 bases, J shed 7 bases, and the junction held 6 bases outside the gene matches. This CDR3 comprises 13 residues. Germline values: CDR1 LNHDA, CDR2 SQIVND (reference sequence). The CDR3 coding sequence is TGTGCCAGTAGCACCGGGACAGGGCGTGGCTACACCTTC. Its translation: CASSTGTGRGYTF.

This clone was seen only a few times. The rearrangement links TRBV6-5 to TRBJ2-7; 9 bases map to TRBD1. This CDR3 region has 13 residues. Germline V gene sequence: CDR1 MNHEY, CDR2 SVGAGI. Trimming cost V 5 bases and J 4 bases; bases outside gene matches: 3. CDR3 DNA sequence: TGTGCCAGCAGTAGACAGGGGGTATACGAGCAGTACTTC. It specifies CASSRQGVYEQYF.

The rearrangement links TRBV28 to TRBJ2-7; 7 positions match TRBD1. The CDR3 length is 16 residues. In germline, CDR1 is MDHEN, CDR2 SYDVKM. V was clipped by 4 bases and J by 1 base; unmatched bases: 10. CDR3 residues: CASSSPNRGKSYEQYF. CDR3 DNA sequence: TGTGCCAGCAGTTCCCCCAACAGGGGTAAGTCCTACGAGCAGTACTTC.

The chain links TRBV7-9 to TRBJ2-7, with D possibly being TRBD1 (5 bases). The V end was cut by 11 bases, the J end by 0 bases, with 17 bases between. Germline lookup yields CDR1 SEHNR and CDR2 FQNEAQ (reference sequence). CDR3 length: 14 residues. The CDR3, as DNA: TGTGCCTCCAGCGAACAGGCGAGCTCCTACGAGCAGTACTTC. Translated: CASSEQASSYEQYF. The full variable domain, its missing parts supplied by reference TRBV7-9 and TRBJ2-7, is DTGVSQNPRHKITKRGQNVTFRCDPISEHNRLYWYRQTLGQGPEFLTYFQNEAQLEKSRLLSDRFSAERPKGSFSTLEIQRTEQGDSAMYLCASSEQASSYEQYFGPGTRLTVT.

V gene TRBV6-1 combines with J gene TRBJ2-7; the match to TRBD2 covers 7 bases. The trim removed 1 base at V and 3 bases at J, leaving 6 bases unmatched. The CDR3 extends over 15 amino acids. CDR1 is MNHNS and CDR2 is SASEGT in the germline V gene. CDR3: CASSEGWGEGYEQYF. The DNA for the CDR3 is TGTGCCAGCAGTGAAGGCTGGGGGGAGGGCTACGAGCAGTACTTC.

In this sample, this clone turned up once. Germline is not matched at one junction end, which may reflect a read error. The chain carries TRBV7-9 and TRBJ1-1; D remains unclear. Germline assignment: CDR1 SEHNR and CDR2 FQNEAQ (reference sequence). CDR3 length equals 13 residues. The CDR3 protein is CSSSPLAATEAFF. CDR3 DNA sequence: TGTTCCAGCAGCCCACTCGCGGCAACTGAAGCTTTCTTT.

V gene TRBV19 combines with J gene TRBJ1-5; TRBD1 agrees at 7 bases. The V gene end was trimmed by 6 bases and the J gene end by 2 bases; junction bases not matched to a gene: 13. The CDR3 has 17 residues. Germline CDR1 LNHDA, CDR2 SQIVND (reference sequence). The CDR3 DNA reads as TGTGCCAGTAGGAAAGACCGCCAGGGGGGACGCAATCAGCCCCAGCATTTT. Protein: CASRKDRQGGRNQPQHF.

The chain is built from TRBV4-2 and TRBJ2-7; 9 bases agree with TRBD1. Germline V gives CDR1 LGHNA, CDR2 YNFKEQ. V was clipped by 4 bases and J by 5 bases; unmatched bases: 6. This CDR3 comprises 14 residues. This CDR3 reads CASSLPGQGNEQYF. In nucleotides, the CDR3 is TGTGCCAGCAGCCTGCCGGGACAGGGTAACGAGCAGTACTTC.

Here the CDR3 reads CASRGQVLGNQPQHF. The CDR3, as DNA: TGTGCCAGCAGAGGACAGGTTTTGGGCAATCAGCCCCAGCATTTT. The rearrangement links TRBV2 to TRBJ1-5, with 7 bases lining up with TRBD1. Trimming at V came to 6 bases and at J to 2 bases, leaving 7 bases not matched to a gene. Germline values: CDR1 SNHLY, CDR2 FYNNEI. CDR3 length: 15 residues.

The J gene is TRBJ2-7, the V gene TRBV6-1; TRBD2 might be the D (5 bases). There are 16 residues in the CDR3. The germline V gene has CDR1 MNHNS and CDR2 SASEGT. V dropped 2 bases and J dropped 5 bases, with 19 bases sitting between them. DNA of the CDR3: TGTGCCAGCAGTGAAAGCGGTTCGGGAAGGGCCCACGAGCAGTACTTC. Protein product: CASSESGSGRAHEQYF.

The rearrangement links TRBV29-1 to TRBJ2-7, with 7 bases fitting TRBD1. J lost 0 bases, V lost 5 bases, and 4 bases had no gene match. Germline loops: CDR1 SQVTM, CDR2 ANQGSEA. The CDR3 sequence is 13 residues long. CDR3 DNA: TGCAGCGTTCGACAGGGTAGCTCCTACGAGCAGTACTTC. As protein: CSVRQGSSYEQYF.

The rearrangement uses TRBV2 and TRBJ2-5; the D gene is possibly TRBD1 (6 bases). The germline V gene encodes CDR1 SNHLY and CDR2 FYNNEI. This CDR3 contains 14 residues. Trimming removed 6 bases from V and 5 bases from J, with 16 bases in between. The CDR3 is CASRPQGRGETQYF. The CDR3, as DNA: TGTGCCAGCAGACCACAGGGAAGGGGGGAGACCCAGTACTTC.

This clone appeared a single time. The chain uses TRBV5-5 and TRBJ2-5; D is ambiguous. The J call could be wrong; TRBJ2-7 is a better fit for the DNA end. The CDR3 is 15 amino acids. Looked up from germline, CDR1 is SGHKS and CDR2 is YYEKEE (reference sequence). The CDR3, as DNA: TGTGCCAGCAGCATTGCCGGGTTTTCCTCCTACGAGCAGTACTTC. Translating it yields CASSIAGFSSYEQYF.

The chain's CDR3 is CASSPKTSYEQYF. The CDR3 DNA sequence: TGTGCCAGCTCGCCTAAAACCTCCTACGAGCAGTACTTC. The V and J genes are TRBV18 and TRBJ2-7; D gene uncertain. Germline CDR1 is KGHSH and CDR2 is LQKENI. V lost 6 bases to trimming and J lost 0 bases, with 9 bases between them. The CDR3 is made up of 13 amino acids.

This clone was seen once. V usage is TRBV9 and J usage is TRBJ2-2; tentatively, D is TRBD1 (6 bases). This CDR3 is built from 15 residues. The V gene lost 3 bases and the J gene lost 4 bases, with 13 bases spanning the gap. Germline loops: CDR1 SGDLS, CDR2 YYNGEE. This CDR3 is CASSALSGATGELFF. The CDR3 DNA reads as TGTGCCAGCAGCGCCCTTTCAGGGGCCACCGGGGAGCTGTTTTTT.

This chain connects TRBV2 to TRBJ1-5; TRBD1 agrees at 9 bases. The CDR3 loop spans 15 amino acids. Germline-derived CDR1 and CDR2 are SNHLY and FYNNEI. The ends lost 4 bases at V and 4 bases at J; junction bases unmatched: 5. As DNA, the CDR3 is TGTGCCAGCAGTGCCGGGACAGGGACTAATCAGCCCCAGCATTTT. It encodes CASSAGTGTNQPQHF.

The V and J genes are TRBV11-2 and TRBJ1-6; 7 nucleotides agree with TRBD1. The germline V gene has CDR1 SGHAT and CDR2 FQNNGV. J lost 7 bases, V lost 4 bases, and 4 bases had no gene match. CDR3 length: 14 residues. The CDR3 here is CASSSGTDNSPLHF. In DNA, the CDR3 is TGTGCCAGCAGCTCCGGGACAGACAATTCACCCCTCCACTTT. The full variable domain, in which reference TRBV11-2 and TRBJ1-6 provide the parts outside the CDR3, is EAGVAQSPRYKIIEKRQSVAFWCNPISGHATLYWYQQILGQGPKLLIQFQNNGVVDDSQLPKDRFSAERLKGVDSTLKIQPAKLEDSAVYLCASSSGTDNSPLHFGNGTRLTVT.

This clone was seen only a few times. CDR3 nucleotide sequence: TGCAGTGCGTACAGGGCCGGGGAGCTGTTTTTT. Translated: CSAYRAGELFF. V and J are TRBV20-1 and TRBJ2-2, with TRBD1 as a possible D gene (6 bases). Trimming pared 6 bases from V and 6 bases from J, leaving 8 bases between. The CDR3 sequence is 11 residues long. CDR1 and CDR2 from the germline V gene are DFQATT and SNEGSKA (reference sequence).

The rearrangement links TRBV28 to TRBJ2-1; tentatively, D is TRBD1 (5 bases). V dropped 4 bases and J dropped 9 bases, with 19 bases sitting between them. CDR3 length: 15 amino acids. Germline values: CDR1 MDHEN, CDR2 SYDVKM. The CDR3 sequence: CASSSAFGNQGEQFF. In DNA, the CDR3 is TGTGCCAGCAGTTCCGCCTTTGGGAACCAGGGTGAGCAGTTCTTC.

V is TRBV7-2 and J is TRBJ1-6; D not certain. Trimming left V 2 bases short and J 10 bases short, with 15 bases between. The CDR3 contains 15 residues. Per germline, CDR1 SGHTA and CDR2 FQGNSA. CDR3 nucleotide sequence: TGTGCCAGCAGCTTAAATCCGTCCATGGGCTCACCCCTCCACTTT. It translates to CASSLNPSMGSPLHF. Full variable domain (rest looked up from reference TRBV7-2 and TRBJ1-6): GAGVSQSPSNKVTEKGKDVELRCDPISGHTALYWYRQSLGQGLEFLIYFQGNSAPDKSGLPSDRFSAERTGGSVSTLTIQRTQQEDSAVYLCASSLNPSMGSPLHFGNGTRLTVT.

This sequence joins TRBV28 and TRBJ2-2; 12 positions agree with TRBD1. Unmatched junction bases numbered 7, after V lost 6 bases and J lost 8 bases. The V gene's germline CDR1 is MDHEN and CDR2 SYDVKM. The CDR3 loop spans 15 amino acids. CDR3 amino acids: CASSRDRGRSGELFF. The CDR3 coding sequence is TGTGCCAGCAGCCGGGACAGGGGGCGTTCTGGGGAGCTGTTTTTT.

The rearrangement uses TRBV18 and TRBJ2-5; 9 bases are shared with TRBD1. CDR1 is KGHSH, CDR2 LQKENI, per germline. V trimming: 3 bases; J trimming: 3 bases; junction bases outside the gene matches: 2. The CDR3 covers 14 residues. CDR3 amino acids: CASSPRQGEETQYF. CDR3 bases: TGTGCCAGCTCACCCCGACAGGGGGAAGAGACCCAGTACTTC.

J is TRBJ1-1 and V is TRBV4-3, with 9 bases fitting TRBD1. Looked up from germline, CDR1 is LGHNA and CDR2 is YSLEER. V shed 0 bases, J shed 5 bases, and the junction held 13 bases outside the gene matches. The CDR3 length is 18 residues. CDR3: CASSQDSSTGGEGTEAFF. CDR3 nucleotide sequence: TGCGCCAGCAGCCAAGATTCGTCCACAGGGGGCGAAGGAACTGAAGCTTTCTTT.

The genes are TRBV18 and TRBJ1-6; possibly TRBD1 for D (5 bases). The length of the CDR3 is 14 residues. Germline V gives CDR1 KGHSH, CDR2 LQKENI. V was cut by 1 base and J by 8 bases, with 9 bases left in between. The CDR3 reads CASSPQVRDSPLHF. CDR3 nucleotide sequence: TGTGCCAGCTCACCACAGGTCAGGGATTCACCCCTCCACTTT.

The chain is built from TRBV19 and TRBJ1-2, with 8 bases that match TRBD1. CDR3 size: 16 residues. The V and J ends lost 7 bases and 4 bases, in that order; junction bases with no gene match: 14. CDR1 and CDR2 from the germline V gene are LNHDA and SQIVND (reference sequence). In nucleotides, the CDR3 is TGTGCCAGTACTCCCCCTGGGACAGGCGGTGTCTATGGCTACACCTTC. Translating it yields CASTPPGTGGVYGYTF.

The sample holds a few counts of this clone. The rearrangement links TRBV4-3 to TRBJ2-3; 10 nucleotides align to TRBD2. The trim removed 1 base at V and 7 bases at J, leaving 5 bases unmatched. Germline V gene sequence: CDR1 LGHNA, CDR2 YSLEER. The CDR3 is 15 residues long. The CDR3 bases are TGCGCCAGCAGCCAAGCTAGCGGGGGTGAATATACGCAGTATTTT. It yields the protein CASSQASGGEYTQYF.

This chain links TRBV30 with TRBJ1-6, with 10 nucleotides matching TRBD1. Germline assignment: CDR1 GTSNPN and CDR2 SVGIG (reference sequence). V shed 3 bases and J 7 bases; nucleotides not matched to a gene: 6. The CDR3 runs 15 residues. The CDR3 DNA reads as TGTGCCTGGAGCAACACGGGACAGGGGAATTCACCCCTCCACTTT. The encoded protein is CAWSNTGQGNSPLHF.

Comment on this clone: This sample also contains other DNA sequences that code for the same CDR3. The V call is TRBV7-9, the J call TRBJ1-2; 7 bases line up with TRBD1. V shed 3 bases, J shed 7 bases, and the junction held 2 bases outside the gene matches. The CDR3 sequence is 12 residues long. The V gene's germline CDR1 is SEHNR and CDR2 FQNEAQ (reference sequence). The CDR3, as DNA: TGTGCCAGCAGCTTCAACAGGGGTGGCTACACCTTC. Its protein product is CASSFNRGGYTF.

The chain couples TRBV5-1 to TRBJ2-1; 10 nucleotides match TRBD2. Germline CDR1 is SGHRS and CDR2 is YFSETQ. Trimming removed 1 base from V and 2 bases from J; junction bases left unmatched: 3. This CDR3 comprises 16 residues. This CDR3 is CASSLPLAGAYNEQFF. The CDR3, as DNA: TGCGCCAGCAGCTTGCCCCTAGCGGGAGCCTACAATGAGCAGTTCTTC.

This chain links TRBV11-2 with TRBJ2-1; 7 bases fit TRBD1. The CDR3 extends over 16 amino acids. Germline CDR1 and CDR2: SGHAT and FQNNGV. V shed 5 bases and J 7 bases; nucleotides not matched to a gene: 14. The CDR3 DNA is TGTGCCAGCAGCGACCGGGACAGCGGACGTGGTAATGAGCAGTTCTTC. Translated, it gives CASSDRDSGRGNEQFF. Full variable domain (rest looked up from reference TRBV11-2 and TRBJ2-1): EAGVAQSPRYKIIEKRQSVAFWCNPISGHATLYWYQQILGQGPKLLIQFQNNGVVDDSQLPKDRFSAERLKGVDSTLKIQPAKLEDSAVYLCASSDRDSGRGNEQFFGPGTRLTVL.